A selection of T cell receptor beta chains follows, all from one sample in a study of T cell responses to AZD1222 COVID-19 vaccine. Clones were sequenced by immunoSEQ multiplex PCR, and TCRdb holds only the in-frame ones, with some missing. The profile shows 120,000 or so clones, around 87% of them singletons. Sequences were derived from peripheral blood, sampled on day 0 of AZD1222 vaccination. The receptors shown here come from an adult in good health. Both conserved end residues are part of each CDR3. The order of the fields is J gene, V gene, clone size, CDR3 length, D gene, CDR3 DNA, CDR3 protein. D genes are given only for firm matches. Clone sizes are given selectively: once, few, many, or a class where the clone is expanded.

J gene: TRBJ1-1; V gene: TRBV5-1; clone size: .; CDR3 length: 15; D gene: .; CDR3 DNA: TGCGCCAGCAGCTTGGCACCGGGGATGAACACTGAAGCTTTCTTT; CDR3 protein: CASSLAPGMNTEAFF
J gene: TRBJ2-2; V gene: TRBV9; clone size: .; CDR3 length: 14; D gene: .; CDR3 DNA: TGTGCCAGCAGCTCCGGGACTCAATTCGGGGAGCTGTTTTTT; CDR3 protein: CASSSGTQFGELFF
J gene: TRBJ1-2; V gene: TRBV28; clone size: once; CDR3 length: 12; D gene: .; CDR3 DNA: TGTGCCATCTTACGTCAGGGTGATGGCTACACCTTC; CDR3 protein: CAILRQGDGYTF
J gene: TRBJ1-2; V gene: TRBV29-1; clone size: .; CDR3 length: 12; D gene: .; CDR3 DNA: TGCAGCGTTGGGCAGGGATTCAATGGCTACACCTTC; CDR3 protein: CSVGQGFNGYTF
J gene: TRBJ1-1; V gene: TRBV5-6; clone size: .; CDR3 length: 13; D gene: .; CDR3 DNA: TGTGCCAGCAGCGCAACAGGACTCACTGAAGCTTTCTTT; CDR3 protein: CASSATGLTEAFF
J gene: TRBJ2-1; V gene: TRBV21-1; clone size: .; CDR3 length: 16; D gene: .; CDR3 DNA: TGTGCCAGCAGCAAAGTAGGGGGCAGTTACTACAATGAGCAGTTCTTC; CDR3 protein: CASSKVGGSYYNEQFF
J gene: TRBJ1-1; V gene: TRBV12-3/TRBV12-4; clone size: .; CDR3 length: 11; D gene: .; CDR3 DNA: TGTGCCAGCAGCAAGGGAGAGGCAGCTTTCTTT; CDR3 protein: CASSKGEAAFF
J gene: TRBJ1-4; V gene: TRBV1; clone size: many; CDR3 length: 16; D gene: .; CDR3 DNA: TGCACCAGCAGCCATGTTCGGCACAGGGATAATGAAAAACTGTTTTTT; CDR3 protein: CTSSHVRHRDNEKLFF
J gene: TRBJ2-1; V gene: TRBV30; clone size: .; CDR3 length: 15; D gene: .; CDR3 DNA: TGTGCCTGGAGTGATCGGGGGAGCTCCTACAATGAGCAGTTCTTC; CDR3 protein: CAWSDRGSSYNEQFF
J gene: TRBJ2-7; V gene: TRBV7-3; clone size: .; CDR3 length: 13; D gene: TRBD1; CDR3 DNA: TGTGCCAGCAGCTCCATGCAGGGGGACGAGCAGTACTTC; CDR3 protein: CASSSMQGDEQYF
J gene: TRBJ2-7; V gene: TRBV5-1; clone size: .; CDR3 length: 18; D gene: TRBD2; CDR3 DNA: TGCGCCAGCAGCGAGGGACTAGCGGGAGACCACCTTTCCTACGAGCAGTACTTC; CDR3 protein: CASSEGLAGDHLSYEQYF
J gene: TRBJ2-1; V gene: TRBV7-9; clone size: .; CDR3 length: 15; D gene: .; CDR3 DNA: TGTGCCAGCAGCTTAAAGTTAAGATTGGGCAATGAGCAGTTCTTC; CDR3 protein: CASSLKLRLGNEQFF
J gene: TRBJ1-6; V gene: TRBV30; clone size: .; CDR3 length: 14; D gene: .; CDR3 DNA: TGTGCCGGTCGGACCTTCGGGGGAAATTCACCCCTCCACTTT; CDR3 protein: CAGRTFGGNSPLHF
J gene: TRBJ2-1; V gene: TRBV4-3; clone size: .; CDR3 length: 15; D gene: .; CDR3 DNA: TGCGCCAGCAGCCCCAGGGGTTACCTGTACAATGAGCAGTTCTTC; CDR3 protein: CASSPRGYLYNEQFF
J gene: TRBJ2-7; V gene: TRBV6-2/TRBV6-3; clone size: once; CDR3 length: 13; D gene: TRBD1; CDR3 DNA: TGTGCCAGCAGTCGACAGGGCTACTACGAGCAGTACTTC; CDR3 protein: CASSRQGYYEQYF
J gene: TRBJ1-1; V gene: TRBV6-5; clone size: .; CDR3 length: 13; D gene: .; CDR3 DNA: TGTGCCAGCAGACTGACACCTCAGTTGGCAGCTTTCTTT; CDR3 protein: CASRLTPQLAAFF
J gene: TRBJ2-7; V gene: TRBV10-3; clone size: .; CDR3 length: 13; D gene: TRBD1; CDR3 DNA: TGTGCCATCGATGGGACAGGGGGTACCGAGCAGTACTTC; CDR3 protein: CAIDGTGGTEQYF
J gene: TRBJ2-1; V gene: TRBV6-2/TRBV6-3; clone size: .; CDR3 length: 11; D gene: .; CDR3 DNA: TGTGCCAGCAGTTACCCCAATGAGCAGTTCTTC; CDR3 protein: CASSYPNEQFF
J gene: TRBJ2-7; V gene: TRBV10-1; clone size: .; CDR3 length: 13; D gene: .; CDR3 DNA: TGCGCCAGCAGTATGGACAGCTCCTACGAGCAGTACTTC; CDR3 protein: CASSMDSSYEQYF
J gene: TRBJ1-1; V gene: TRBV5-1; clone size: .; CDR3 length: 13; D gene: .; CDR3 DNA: TGCGCCAGCAAAGAGGTGGGGAACACTGAAGCTTTCTTT; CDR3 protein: CASKEVGNTEAFF
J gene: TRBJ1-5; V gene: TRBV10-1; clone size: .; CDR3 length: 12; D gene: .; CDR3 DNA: TGCGCCAGCATTATGCGAGATCAGCCCCAGCATTTT; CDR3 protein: CASIMRDQPQHF
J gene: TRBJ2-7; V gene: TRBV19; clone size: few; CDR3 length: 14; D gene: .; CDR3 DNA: TGTGCCAGTAGTATAGGACAAGACTACCACGAGCAGTACTTC; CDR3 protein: CASSIGQDYHEQYF
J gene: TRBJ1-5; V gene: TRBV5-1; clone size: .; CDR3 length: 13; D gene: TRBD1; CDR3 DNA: TGCGCCAGCAGGCAGGGGGCAAATCAGCCCCAGCATTTT; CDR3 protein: CASRQGANQPQHF
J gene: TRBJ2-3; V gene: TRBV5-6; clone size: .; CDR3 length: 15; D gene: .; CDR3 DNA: TGTGCCAGCAGCTTTGGCTCTTCGTCCACAGATACGCAGTATTTT; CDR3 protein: CASSFGSSSTDTQYF
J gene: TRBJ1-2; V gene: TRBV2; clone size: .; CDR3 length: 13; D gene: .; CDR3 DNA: TGTGCCAGCAGTGCGAAAGGAGGGAATGGCTACACCTTC; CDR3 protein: CASSAKGGNGYTF
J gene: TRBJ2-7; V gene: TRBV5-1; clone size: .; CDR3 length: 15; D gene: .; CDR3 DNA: TGCGCCAGCAGCTTTCAGGGGAGGGGGGCCAGCGAGCAGTACTTC; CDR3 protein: CASSFQGRGASEQYF
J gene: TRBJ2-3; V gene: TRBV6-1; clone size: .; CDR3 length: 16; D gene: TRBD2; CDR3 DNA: TGTGCCAGCAGTGTCTGCGGACTAGCCGGGACAGATACGCAGTATTTT; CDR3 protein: CASSVCGLAGTDTQYF
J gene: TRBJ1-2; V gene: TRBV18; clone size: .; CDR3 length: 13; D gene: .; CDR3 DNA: TGTGCCAGCTCACCAACAGGGATATATGGCTACACCTTC; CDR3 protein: CASSPTGIYGYTF
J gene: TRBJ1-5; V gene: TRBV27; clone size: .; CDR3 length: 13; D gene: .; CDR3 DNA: TGTGCCAGCAGTTCCCTCAACAATCAGCCCCAGCATTTT; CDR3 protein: CASSSLNNQPQHF
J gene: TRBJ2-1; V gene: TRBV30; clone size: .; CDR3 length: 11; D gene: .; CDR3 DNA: TGTGCCTGGAGTCAGAACAATGAGCAGTTCTTC; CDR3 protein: CAWSQNNEQFF
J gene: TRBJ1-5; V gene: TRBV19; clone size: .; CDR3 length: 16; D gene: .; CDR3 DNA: TGTGCCAGTAGTATAGTGCCGGGAAATAGCAATCAGCCCCAGCATTTT; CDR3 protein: CASSIVPGNSNQPQHF
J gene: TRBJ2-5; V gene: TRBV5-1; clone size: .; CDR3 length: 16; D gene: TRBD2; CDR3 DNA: TGCGCCAGCAGCTTGGACCCGGGACTAGCGGGGGAGACCCAGTACTTC; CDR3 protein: CASSLDPGLAGETQYF
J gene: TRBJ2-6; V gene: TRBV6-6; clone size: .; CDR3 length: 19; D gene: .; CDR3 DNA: TGTGCCAGCAGACGACACGGGATAGTTAAAAGCTCTGGGGCCAACGTCCTGACTTTC; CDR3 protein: CASRRHGIVKSSGANVLTF
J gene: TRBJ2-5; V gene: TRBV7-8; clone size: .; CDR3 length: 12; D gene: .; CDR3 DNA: TGTGCCAGCAGCCCTACCCGGGAGACCCAGTACTTC; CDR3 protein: CASSPTRETQYF
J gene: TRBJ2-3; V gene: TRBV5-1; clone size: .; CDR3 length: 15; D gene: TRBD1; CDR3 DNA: TGCGCCAGCAGCTCTGGACAGGCGGGCACAGATACGCAGTATTTT; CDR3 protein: CASSSGQAGTDTQYF
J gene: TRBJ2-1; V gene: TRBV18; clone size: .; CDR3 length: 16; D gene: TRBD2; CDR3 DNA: TGTGCCAGCTCACCTCCCGGGACTAGCGACTACAATGAGCAGTTCTTC; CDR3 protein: CASSPPGTSDYNEQFF
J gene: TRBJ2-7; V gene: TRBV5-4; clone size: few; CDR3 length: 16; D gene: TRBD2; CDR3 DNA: TGTGCCAGCAGCTTGGCCCGCGGGGGGGCGATATACGAGCAGTACTTC; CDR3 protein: CASSLARGGAIYEQYF
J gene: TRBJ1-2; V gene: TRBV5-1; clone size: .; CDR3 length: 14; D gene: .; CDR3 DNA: TGCGCCAGCAGCCCATCTTCTACACCCTATGGCTACACCTTC; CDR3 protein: CASSPSSTPYGYTF
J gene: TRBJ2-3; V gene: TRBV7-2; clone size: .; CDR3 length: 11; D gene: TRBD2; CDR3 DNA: TGTGGTTCAGGCGGGGGAAGTACGCAGTATTTT; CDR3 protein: CGSGGGSTQYF